Below are 5 T cell receptor beta chains sequenced from a single sample in a study of T cells in Graves' hyperthyroidism and ophthalmopathy. Template material for amplifying TCR beta CDR3 regions consisted of RNA transcripts. RT-PCR in the first round (using the HTBI primer set) targeted the TCR CDR3. TCRdb redid the calling of the multiplex PCR reads with MiXCR, one entry per CDR3 protein. The top ten clones hold less than 9.5% of a sample with 650,000 to 800,000 distinct CDR3 sequences, over 40% of them seen once. Sequences were obtained from peripheral blood or thyroid tissue (not recorded which). These receptors were obtained from an adult man with Graves' disease, either hyperthyroidism or ophthalmopathy (not recorded which).

This chain uses TRBV29-1 with TRBJ1-5; 7 bases match TRBD1. Germline trimming cut 6 bases from V and 4 bases from J; bases unmatched to any gene: 9. CDR1 is SQVTM and CDR2 is ANQGSEA in the germline V gene. This CDR3 is 14 amino acids long. The CDR3 DNA reads TGCAGCGTGGCCGGGACAGATCCGAATCAGCCCCAGCATTTT. Translated: CSVAGTDPNQPQHF.

The chain recombines TRBV20-1 with TRBJ1-6, with D perhaps TRBD1 (5 bases). Per germline, CDR1 DFQATT and CDR2 SNEGSKA (reference sequence). The V end lost 0 bases, the J end lost 9 bases, and 21 bases lay between the germline ends. CDR3 length equals 17 residues. The chain's CDR3 is CSARDSSLGGLASPLHF. The CDR3 DNA reads TGCAGTGCTAGAGATTCGAGCTTGGGGGGGTTAGCTTCACCCCTCCACTTT.

The J gene is TRBJ2-5, the V gene TRBV10-3, with 7 bases aligning to TRBD1. Germline assignment: CDR1 ENHRY and CDR2 SYGVKD. CDR3 size: 15 residues. The ends lost 0 bases at V and 4 bases at J; junction bases unmatched: 5. The CDR3 loop reads CAISESTGFGETQYF. The CDR3 bases are TGTGCCATCAGTGAGTCGACAGGGTTTGGAGAGACCCAGTACTTC.

The chain combines TRBV29-1 with TRBJ2-7; TRBD1 matches 11 bases. The CDR3 covers 13 residues. Germline CDR1 reads SQVTM; CDR2 reads ANQGSEA. Here the CDR3 DNA reads TGCCGCGCCCGGGACAGGGGGGACTACGAGCAGTACTTC. It yields the protein CRARDRGDYEQYF.

The chain is built from TRBV24-1 and TRBJ1-2; D is unclear. The CDR3 is 14 residues long. Germline V gene data show CDR1 as KGHDR and CDR2 as SFDVKD. Trimming removed 4 bases from V and 0 bases from J, with 8 bases in between. In nucleotides, the CDR3 is TGTGCCACCAGTGAACCTACGTCTAACTATGGCTACACCTTC. As protein: CATSEPTSNYGYTF.